Below, 7 T cell receptor beta chains from the same sample are listed, as sequenced in a study of chemoradiotherapy in HPV16-positive cancers. TCRdb's copy holds only in-frame clones and misses some; the assay was immunoSEQ multiplex PCR. This table has 65,000 to 80,000 clones, 85% to 90% appearing once. This specimen was blood, taken from a patient who underwent chemoradiotherapy. The receptor set was obtained from a human donor with HPV-associated anogenital cancer.

A few counts support this clone. The chain is built from TRBV28 and TRBJ2-2; D is possibly TRBD2 (6 bases). CDR3 length: 17 residues. V gave up 3 bases and J gave up 5 bases, with 19 bases separating them. CDR1 MDHEN and CDR2 SYDVKM come from the germline V gene. The CDR3 DNA reads as TGTGCCAGCAGTTTCGGACTCCTCGGGGGTGGAACCGGGGAGCTGTTTTTT. It encodes CASSFGLLGGGTGELFF.

The rearrangement uses TRBV5-4 and TRBJ2-2; D is unresolved. V lost 2 bases and J lost 1, with 3 bases in between. Looked up from germline, CDR1 is SGHNT and CDR2 is YYREEE (reference sequence). The CDR3 sequence is 13 residues long. The DNA of the CDR3 is TGTGCCAGCAGCTTCGGGAACACCGGGGAGCTGTTTTTT. Translation gives CASSFGNTGELFF.

For the CDR3, the DNA is TGTGCCAGCAGCGAACAGGGGATCACTGAAGCTTTCTTT. Protein sequence: CASSEQGITEAFF. This chain uses TRBV2 with TRBJ1-1; TRBD1 agrees at 7 bases. CDR3 size: 13 residues. V gave up 6 bases and J gave up 4 bases; unmatched junction bases: 5. Germline V gives CDR1 SNHLY, CDR2 FYNNEI.

The table lists this clone with a count of one. V gene TRBV10-1 combines with J gene TRBJ2-2, with 8 bases identical to TRBD1. Per germline, CDR1 WNHNN and CDR2 SYGVQD (reference sequence). The junction had 3 bases not matched to a gene; V was cut back by 8 bases and J by 1 base. The CDR3 sequence is 14 residues long. CDR3 sequence reads: CASWDRMNTGELFF. In DNA, the CDR3 is TGCGCCAGCTGGGACAGGATGAACACCGGGGAGCTGTTTTTT.

The chain is built from TRBV2 and TRBJ1-2; TRBD1 aligns across 7 bases. The CDR3 consists of 14 residues. V was clipped by 6 bases and J by 5 bases; unmatched bases: 9. CDR1 SNHLY and CDR2 FYNNEI come from the germline V gene. The CDR3 DNA sequence: TGTGCCAGCAGGGAAAGGGGGCAATGGTATGGCTACACCTTC. It encodes CASRERGQWYGYTF.

This chain uses TRBV2 with TRBJ2-7, with 12 bases lining up with TRBD1. The CDR3 loop spans 14 amino acids. V was pared by 7 bases and J by 5 bases, with 6 bases of the junction left unmatched. Per the germline V gene, CDR1 is SNHLY and CDR2 is FYNNEI. The DNA of the CDR3 is TGTGCCAGCATCCCGGGACAGGGGGCCGACGAGCAGTACTTC. It yields the protein CASIPGQGADEQYF.

In DNA form, the CDR3 reads TGTGCCAGTAGTATATCGCACGGAACAGATACGCAGTATTTT. Encoded protein: CASSISHGTDTQYF. V and J are TRBV19 and TRBJ2-3; D unresolved. The germline V gene encodes CDR1 LNHDA and CDR2 SQIVND (reference sequence). V lost 2 bases and J 3 bases, leaving 9 bases between the germline ends. This CDR3 contains 14 residues.